This is a list of T cell receptor beta chains from one sample in a study of cytomegalovirus exposure and HLA in healthy donors. TCRdb's table, derived via immunoSEQ multiplex PCR, lists solely in-frame clones and lacks some. The data hold tens of thousands of clones, with approximately 90% observed a single time. The sample was PBMCs. These receptors were collected from a woman younger than 35 in good health and CMV-seronegative. The CDR3 runs from the conserved cysteine through the conserved F or W. Fields, in order: J gene, V gene, CDR3 protein.

j_gene: TRBJ2-1
v_gene: TRBV6-1
CDR3aa: CASISGGDNEQFF

j_gene: TRBJ2-1
v_gene: TRBV6-1
CDR3aa: CASSETGGYNEQFF

j_gene: TRBJ2-5
v_gene: TRBV2
CDR3aa: CASTFSGGWEETQYF

j_gene: TRBJ1-2
v_gene: TRBV7-8
CDR3aa: CASSSFGVGSAFSVSGYTF

j_gene: TRBJ2-7
v_gene: TRBV29-1
CDR3aa: CSVVSQTYEQYF

j_gene: TRBJ2-4
v_gene: TRBV19
CDR3aa: CASSIDPGIDIQYF

j_gene: TRBJ2-2
v_gene: TRBV5-4
CDR3aa: CASSTLARENTGELFF

j_gene: TRBJ1-1
v_gene: TRBV7-3
CDR3aa: CASSLGAGAEAFF

j_gene: TRBJ2-5
v_gene: TRBV7-8
CDR3aa: CASSLVRQGRETQYF

j_gene: TRBJ2-3
v_gene: TRBV7-2
CDR3aa: CATATGVTQYF

j_gene: TRBJ1-4
v_gene: TRBV11-2
CDR3aa: CASSSPGADEKLFF

j_gene: TRBJ2-1
v_gene: TRBV15
CDR3aa: CATSSRYNEQFF

j_gene: TRBJ1-3
v_gene: TRBV4-2
CDR3aa: CASSLEIRSGNTIYF

j_gene: TRBJ1-1
v_gene: TRBV10-3
CDR3aa: CAITTGTGNTEAFF

j_gene: TRBJ2-1
v_gene: TRBV5-1
CDR3aa: CASTITSGVYNEQFF

j_gene: TRBJ2-7
v_gene: TRBV18
CDR3aa: CASSPTRDYEQYF

j_gene: TRBJ2-7
v_gene: TRBV11-2
CDR3aa: CASSLSGTGGFYEQYF

j_gene: TRBJ2-3
v_gene: TRBV7-8
CDR3aa: CASSSLARRSGGPNTDTQYF

j_gene: -
v_gene: TRBV4-1
CDR3aa: CASSQDDRAIGYEQYF

j_gene: TRBJ2-1
v_gene: TRBV5-4
CDR3aa: CASSLHYTNEQFF

j_gene: TRBJ1-1
v_gene: TRBV25-1
CDR3aa: CASSGHREGDTEAFF

j_gene: TRBJ1-4
v_gene: TRBV11-2
CDR3aa: CASSWDRVNEKLFF

j_gene: TRBJ2-5
v_gene: TRBV4-2
CDR3aa: CASSQDWGRGQETQYF

j_gene: TRBJ2-1
v_gene: TRBV10-2
CDR3aa: CASRNAGGPVKQFF

j_gene: TRBJ1-1
v_gene: TRBV11-1
CDR3aa: CASSPRNRGTEAFF

j_gene: TRBJ2-7
v_gene: TRBV5-4
CDR3aa: CASSWGDGSTKQYF

j_gene: TRBJ1-1
v_gene: TRBV28
CDR3aa: CASSYDRVRTEAFF

j_gene: TRBJ2-5
v_gene: TRBV7-2
CDR3aa: CASSLSRAQETQYF

j_gene: TRBJ1-4
v_gene: TRBV19
CDR3aa: CASSIRLTDEKLFF